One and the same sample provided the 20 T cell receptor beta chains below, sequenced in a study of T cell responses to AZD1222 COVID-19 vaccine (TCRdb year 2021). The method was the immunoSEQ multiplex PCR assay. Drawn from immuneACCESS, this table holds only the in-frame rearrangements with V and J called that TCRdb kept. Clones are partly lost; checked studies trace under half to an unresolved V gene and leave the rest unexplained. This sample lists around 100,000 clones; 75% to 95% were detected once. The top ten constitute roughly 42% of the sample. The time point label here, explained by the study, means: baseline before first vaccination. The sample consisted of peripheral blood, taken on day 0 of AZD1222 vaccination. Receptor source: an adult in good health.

CDR3 in DNA: TGTGCCAGCAGCCCCTTGGGGCGGACGGACAATGAGCAGTTCTTC. It codes for CASSPLGRTDNEQFF. The chain is built from TRBV5-8 and TRBJ2-1; the D gene is possibly TRBD1 (5 bases). The length of the CDR3 is 15 residues. Germline CDR1 reads SGHTS; CDR2 reads YDEGEE. Trimming took off 4 bases at V and 5 bases at J, with 16 bases between the two ends.

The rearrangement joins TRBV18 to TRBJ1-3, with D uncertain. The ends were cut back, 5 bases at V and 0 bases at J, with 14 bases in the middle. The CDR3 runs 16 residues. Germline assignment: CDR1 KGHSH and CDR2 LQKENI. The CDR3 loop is CASSTTRVISGNTIYF. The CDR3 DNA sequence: TGTGCCAGCTCAACGACTAGGGTAATCTCTGGAAACACCATATATTTT.

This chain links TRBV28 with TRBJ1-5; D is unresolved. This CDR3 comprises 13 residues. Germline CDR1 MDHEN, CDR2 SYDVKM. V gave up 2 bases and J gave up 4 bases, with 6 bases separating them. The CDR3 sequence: CASSLVGNQPQHF. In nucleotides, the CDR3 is TGTGCCAGCAGTTTAGTAGGGAATCAGCCCCAGCATTTT.

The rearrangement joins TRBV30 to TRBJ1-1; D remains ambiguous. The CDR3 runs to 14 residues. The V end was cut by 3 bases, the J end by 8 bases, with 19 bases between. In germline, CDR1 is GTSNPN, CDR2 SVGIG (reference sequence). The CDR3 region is CAWSPLSWPREAFF. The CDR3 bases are TGTGCCTGGAGCCCATTATCCTGGCCGAGGGAAGCTTTCTTT.

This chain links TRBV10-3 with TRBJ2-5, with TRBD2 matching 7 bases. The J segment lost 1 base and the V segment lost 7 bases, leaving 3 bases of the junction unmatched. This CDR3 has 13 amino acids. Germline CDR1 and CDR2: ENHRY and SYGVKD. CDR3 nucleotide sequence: TGTGCCATCAAGAGCGGGATCCAAGAGACCCAGTACTTC. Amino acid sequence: CAIKSGIQETQYF.

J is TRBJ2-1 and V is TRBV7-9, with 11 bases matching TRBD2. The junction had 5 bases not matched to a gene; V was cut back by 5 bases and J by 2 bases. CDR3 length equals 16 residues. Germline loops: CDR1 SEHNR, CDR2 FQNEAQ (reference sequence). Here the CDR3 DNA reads TGTGCCAGCAGCCCCTCGGGACTAGCGGCCTACAATGAGCAGTTCTTC. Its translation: CASSPSGLAAYNEQFF.

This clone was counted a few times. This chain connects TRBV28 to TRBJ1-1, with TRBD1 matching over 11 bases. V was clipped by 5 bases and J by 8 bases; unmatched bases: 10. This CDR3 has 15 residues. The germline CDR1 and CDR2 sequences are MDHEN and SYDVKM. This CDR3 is CASSPLDRGRLEAFF. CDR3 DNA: TGTGCCAGCAGTCCCTTGGACAGGGGGCGCTTGGAAGCTTTCTTT.

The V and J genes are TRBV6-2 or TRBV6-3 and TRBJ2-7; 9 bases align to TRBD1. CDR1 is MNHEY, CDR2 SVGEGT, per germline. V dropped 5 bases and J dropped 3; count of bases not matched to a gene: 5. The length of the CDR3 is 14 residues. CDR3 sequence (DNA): TGTGCCAGCAGTCCCGGGACAGGGTTCTACGAGCAGTACTTC. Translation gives CASSPGTGFYEQYF.

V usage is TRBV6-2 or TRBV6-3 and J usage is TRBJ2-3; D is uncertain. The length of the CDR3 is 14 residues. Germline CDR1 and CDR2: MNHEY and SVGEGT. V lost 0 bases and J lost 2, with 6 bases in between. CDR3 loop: CASSYSAPTDTQYF. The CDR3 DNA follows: TGTGCCAGCAGTTACTCGGCCCCCACAGATACGCAGTATTTT.

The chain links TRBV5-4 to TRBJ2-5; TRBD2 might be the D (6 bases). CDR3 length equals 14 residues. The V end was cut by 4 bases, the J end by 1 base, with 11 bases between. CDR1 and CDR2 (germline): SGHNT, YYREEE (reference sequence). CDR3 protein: CASSAGGFQETQYF. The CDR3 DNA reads TGTGCCAGCAGCGCCGGGGGTTTCCAAGAGACCCAGTACTTC.

The CDR3 loop reads CASSPTDNTIYF. The CDR3 DNA reads TGTGCCAGCAGTCCCACAGACAACACCATATATTTT. This sequence joins TRBV12-3 or TRBV12-4 and TRBJ1-3; D is uncertain. Trimming stripped 5 bases from V and 7 bases from J, with 9 bases between. The CDR3 runs 12 residues.

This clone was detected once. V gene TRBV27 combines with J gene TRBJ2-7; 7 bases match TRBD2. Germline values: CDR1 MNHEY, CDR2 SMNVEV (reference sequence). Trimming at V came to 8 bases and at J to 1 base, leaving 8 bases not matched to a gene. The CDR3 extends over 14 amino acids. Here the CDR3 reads CASALGGESYEQYF. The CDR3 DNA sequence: TGTGCCAGCGCCTTGGGGGGGGAGTCCTACGAGCAGTACTTC.

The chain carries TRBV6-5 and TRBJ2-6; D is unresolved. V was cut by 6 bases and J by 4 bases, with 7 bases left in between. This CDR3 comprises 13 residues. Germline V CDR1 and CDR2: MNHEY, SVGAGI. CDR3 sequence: CASRPGGANVLTF. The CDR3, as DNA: TGTGCCAGCAGACCAGGCGGGGCCAACGTCCTGACTTTC.

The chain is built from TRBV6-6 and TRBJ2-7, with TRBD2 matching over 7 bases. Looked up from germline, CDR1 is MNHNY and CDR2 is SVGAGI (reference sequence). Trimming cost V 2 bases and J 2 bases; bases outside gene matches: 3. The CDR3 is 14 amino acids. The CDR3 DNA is TGTGCCAGCAGTTACCTCGGGACTACCTACGAGCAGTACTTC. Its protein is CASSYLGTTYEQYF.

CDR3 loop: CASSPGQGRGEQYF. Written as DNA, the CDR3 is TGTGCCAGCTCACCTGGACAGGGTCGGGGTGAGCAGTACTTC. The V gene is TRBV18, the J gene TRBJ2-7; 8 positions agree with TRBD1. J lost 7 bases, V lost 3 bases, and 8 bases had no gene match. Germline V gene lookup returns CDR1 KGHSH and CDR2 LQKENI. The length of the CDR3 is 14 residues.

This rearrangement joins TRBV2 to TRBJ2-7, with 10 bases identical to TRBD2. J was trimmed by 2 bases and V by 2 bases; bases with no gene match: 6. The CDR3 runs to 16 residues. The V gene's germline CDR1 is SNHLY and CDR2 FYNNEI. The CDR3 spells CASSESRTSGTYEQYF. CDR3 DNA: TGTGCCAGCAGTGAATCGCGGACTAGCGGTACCTACGAGCAGTACTTC.

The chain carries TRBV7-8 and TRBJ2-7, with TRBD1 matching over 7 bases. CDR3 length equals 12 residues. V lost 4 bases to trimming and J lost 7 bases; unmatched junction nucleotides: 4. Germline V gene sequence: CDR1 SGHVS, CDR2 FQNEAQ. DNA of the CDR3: TGTGCCAGCAGCTCTACAGGGGAGGAGCAGTACTTC. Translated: CASSSTGEEQYF.

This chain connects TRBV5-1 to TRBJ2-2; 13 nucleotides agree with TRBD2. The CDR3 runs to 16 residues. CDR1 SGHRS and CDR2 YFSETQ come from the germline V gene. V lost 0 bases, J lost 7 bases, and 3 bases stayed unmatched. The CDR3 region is CASSLVGTSGIGELFF. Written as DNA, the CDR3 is TGCGCCAGCAGCTTGGTCGGGACTAGCGGGATCGGGGAGCTGTTTTTT.

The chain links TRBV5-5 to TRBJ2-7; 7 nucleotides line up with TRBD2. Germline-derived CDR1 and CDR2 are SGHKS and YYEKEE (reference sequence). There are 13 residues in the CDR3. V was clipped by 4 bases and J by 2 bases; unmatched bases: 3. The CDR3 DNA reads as TGTGCCAGCAGCGTTGGACTAGCCTACGAGCAGTACTTC. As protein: CASSVGLAYEQYF. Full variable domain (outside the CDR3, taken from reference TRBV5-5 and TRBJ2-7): DAGVTQSPTHLIKTRGQQVTLRCSPISGHKSVSWYQQVLGQGPQFIFQYYEKEERGRGNFPDRFSARQFPNYSSELNVNALLLGDSALYLCASSVGLAYEQYFGPGTRLTVT.

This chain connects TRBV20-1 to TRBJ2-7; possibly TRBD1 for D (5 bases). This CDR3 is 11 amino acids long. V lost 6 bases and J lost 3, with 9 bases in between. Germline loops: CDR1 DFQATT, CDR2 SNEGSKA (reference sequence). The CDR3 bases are TGCAGTGCATCCAGGGTCTACGAGCAGTACTTC. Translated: CSASRVYEQYF.